These T cell receptor beta chains were read from a single sample in a study of blood T cell repertoires in COVID-19. Sequenced by immunoSEQ multiplex PCR; TCRdb stores in-frame clones only, minus some. The sample carries 150,000 to 200,000 clones, about four fifths recorded once. The sequencing input was PBMCs or T cells enriched from blood (not recorded which). The source of these receptors is a woman aged 60-75 years who had recovered from COVID-19. Each CDR3 is given without its conserved first and last residue. Size tells how often a clone was seen (once, few, many) or the class of an expanded clone, and some rows leave it out.

v_call	cdr3_length	clone_size	cdr3_aa
TRBV7-8	12	once	ASSLGQLNSPLH
TRBV11-2	12	-	ASTPRGFTTEAF
TRBV29-1	11	-	SVTGGAYNEQF
TRBV10-3	13	few	AISGTGVSGNTIY
TRBV6-5	12	once	ASGLFAYQETQY
TRBV28	9	few	ASSLFREQY
TRBV15	11	-	ATWTGGTTEAF
TRBV24-1	11	-	ATSDFRGTEAF
TRBV6-1	14	-	ASSERGIDDNYGYT
TRBV5-4	13	-	ASSLRLAGQETQY
TRBV7-2	15	-	ASSQSWGRAPQETQY
TRBV6-5	11	-	ASSRDMIYEQY
TRBV7-6	17	-	ASSHRTLAGGSVTDTQY
TRBV4-2	17	-	ASSQALLAGGPAGGELF
TRBV5-5	12	-	ASSLTGFLIEQY
TRBV5-6	14	-	ASSLWGESSYNEQF
TRBV2	12	-	ASRTVSTNEKLF
TRBV2	11	-	ASRREGTYGYT
TRBV4-2	16	-	ASSRKLNRGENTGELF
TRBV19	13	-	ASSPQGGANEKLF
TRBV1	14	-	TSSQGARGGTGELF
TRBV10-2	12	-	ASSESGRANGYT
TRBV5-4	13	once	ASSSWTVGEDTQY
TRBV2	8	-	AQGREGAF
TRBV18	11	-	ASSPQGGYEQY
TRBV4-1	11	-	ASSQAPLAGQF
TRBV5-6	12	-	ASSSPGTGIEQY
TRBV5-5	14	-	ASSLGFWDRNYEQY
TRBV29-1	11	-	SVAGSGANVLT
TRBV11-2	13	-	ASSLAGQSNQPQH
TRBV5-1	14	-	ASSSNPQGAVHEQY
TRBV7-3	12	-	ASSLKGGSNTQY
TRBV7-2	13	once	ASSLDGGRPGELF
TRBV5-1	12	-	ASSWGTENTEAF
TRBV19	11	-	ASRDRGTETQY
TRBV5-5	11	-	ASSPDTHYGYT
TRBV2	13	many	ASRAGTGASYEQY
TRBV12-3/TRBV12-4	11	-	ASSLDRDQPQH
TRBV2	12	-	ASSARGGRGGYT
TRBV7-7	14	-	ANSRGVGRGNSPLH
TRBV18	13	-	ASSLPGTGNEKLF
TRBV5-1	14	-	ASSLDGQGASYEQY
TRBV29-1	10	-	SVQEVNTEAF
TRBV15	20	-	ATSRSLDGGQGPMFYNSPLH
TRBV2	14	-	ASSEARWGGRDTQY
TRBV24-1	12	-	ATSDLTGDQPQH
TRBV7-3	13	-	ASSLELAEFNEQF
TRBV21-1	13	once	ASSPLTPSSYEQY
TRBV19	8	once	ASEQGEAF
TRBV30	14	-	AWRSPLAGTQETQY
TRBV5-5	12	-	ASSLERFQETQY
TRBV7-9	16	medium-sized	ASSLARLSGGASDTQY
TRBV19	12	-	ASSIDLSNTEAF
TRBV4-1	14	-	ASSQASAGGRYEQY